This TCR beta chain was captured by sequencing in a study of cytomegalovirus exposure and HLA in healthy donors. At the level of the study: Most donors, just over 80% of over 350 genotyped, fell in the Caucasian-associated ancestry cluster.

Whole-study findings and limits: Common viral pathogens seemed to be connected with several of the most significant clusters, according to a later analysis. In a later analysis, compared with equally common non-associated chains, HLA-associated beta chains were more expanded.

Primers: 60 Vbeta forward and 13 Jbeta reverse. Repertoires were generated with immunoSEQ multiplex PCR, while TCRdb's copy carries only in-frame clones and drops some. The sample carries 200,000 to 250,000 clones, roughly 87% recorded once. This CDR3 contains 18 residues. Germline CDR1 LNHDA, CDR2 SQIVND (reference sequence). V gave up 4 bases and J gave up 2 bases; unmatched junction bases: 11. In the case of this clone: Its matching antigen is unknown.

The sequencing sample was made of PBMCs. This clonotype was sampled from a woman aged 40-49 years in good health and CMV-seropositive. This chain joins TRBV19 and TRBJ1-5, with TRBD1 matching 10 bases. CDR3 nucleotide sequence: TGTGCCAGTAGTACCAACCAGGGGGGGACAGGGGGCAATCAGCCCCAGCATTTT. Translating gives CASSTNQGGTGGNQPQHF.